These 14 T cell receptor beta chains were sequenced from one sample in a study of T cell changes during pregnancy in multiple sclerosis. Profiled with immunoSEQ multiplex PCR; TCRdb holds only in-frame clones, not every one. The repertoire includes fewer than 45,000 clones, more than 90% of them detected once, and less than 6.5% sits in the top ten. Sequenced material: peripheral blood, taken in the third trimester of pregnancy. The receptors were sampled from a female donor in good health, enrolled as a control in a pregnancy study.

The rearrangement links TRBV29-1 to TRBJ2-2; 8 positions agree with TRBD1. The CDR3 runs 13 residues. Trimming took 4 bases from V and 6 from J; bases not matched to a gene: 4. Germline CDR1 and CDR2: SQVTM and ANQGSEA. DNA for the CDR3: TGCAGCGTTGGGGACAGGTATCCCGGGGAGCTGTTTTTT. Protein: CSVGDRYPGELFF.

The CDR3 bases are TGTGCCAGCAGCCCAGGGGGCGACAGGGGCTATGGCTACACCTTC. This codes for CASSPGGDRGYGYTF. The chain is built from TRBV28 and TRBJ1-2, with 8 bases lining up with TRBD1. The CDR3 spans 15 residues. From germline, CDR1 is MDHEN and CDR2 SYDVKM. With V trimmed by 6 bases and J by 4 bases, 10 bases remained unmatched.

This CDR3 reads CASSLGQGDEQYF. Here the CDR3 DNA reads TGTGCCAGCAGCTTGGGACAGGGGGATGAGCAGTACTTC. The chain is built from TRBV5-4 and TRBJ2-7, with 9 positions matching TRBD1. The ends lost 0 bases at V and 7 bases at J; junction bases unmatched: 2. The CDR3 has 13 amino acids. Germline CDR1 reads SGHNT; CDR2 reads YYREEE (reference sequence).

The chain couples TRBV5-6 to TRBJ2-3; 7 bases are a match to TRBD1. V shed 4 bases and J 3 bases; nucleotides not matched to a gene: 11. CDR3 length: 16 residues. CDR1 is SGHDT, CDR2 YYEEEE, per germline. The CDR3 nucleotides read TGTGCCAGCAGCATGACACAGGGGATCGGGACAGATACGCAGTATTTT. It translates to CASSMTQGIGTDTQYF.

The chain uses TRBV18 and TRBJ2-5; TRBD2 might be the D (7 bases). This CDR3 comprises 15 residues. Germline CDR1 KGHSH, CDR2 LQKENI. Trimming took off 5 bases at V and 5 bases at J, with 18 bases between the two ends. For the CDR3, the DNA is TGTGCCAGCTCATATAGTGGAGGCGGGGGCGAGACCCAGTACTTC. Protein: CASSYSGGGGETQYF. The variable domain in full, with the rest retrieved from reference TRBV18 and TRBJ2-5, is NAGVMQNPRHLVRRRGQEARLRCSPMKGHSHVYWYRQLPEEGLKFMVYLQKENIIDESGMPKERFSAEFPKEGPSILRIQQVVRGDSAAYFCASSYSGGGGETQYFGPGTRLLVL.

This clone has only a few counts. The chain carries TRBV7-8 and TRBJ1-1, with D maybe TRBD1 (5 bases). CDR3 length equals 15 residues. From germline, CDR1 is SGHVS and CDR2 FQNEAQ. V was pared by 5 bases and J by 0 bases, with 13 bases between. CDR3 coding DNA: TGTGCCAGCAGCCCTTGGGGCGGGATGAACACTGAAGCTTTCTTT. It codes for CASSPWGGMNTEAFF. The variable domain in full, completed from reference TRBV7-8 and TRBJ1-1, reads GAGVSQSPRYKVAKRGQDVALRCDPISGHVSLFWYQQALGQGPEFLTYFQNEAQLDKSGLPSDRFFAERPEGSVSTLKIQRTQQEDSAVYLCASSPWGGMNTEAFFGQGTRLTVV.

This chain joins TRBV25-1 and TRBJ2-6, with D perhaps TRBD1 (6 bases). V was cut by 9 bases and J by 3 bases, with 18 bases left in between. Per the germline V gene, CDR1 is MGHDK and CDR2 is SYGVNS. CDR3 length equals 16 residues. The CDR3 region is CARPTISGVGANVLTF. The CDR3 nucleotides read TGTGCCAGACCGACAATTTCAGGGGTTGGGGCCAACGTCCTGACTTTC.

Only a few counts were recorded for this clone. The chain uses TRBV6-4 and TRBJ2-1, with TRBD1 matching 12 bases. The CDR3 runs to 15 residues. In germline, CDR1 is MRHNA, CDR2 SNTAGT. Unmatched junction bases numbered 6, after V lost 6 bases and J lost 6 bases. CDR3 DNA: TGTGCCAGCAGCGCGGGACAGGGGGCGCCCAATGAGCAGTTCTTC. This translates into CASSAGQGAPNEQFF.

This chain links TRBV7-2 with TRBJ2-3, with a weak D call TRBD2 (6 bases). Germline-derived CDR1 and CDR2 are SGHTA and FQGNSA. V was trimmed by 5 bases and J by 2 bases, leaving 17 bases between them. The CDR3 is 16 amino acids. CDR3 sequence reads: CASSLETRLNTDTQYF. DNA of the CDR3: TGTGCCAGCAGCCTCGAGACTAGGCTTAACACAGATACGCAGTATTTT.

The rearrangement links TRBV6-1 to TRBJ1-1, with D possibly matching TRBD1 (6 bases). Between the trimmed V and J ends, which lost 7 bases and 4 bases, there was a span of 13 bases. The V gene's germline CDR1 is MNHNS and CDR2 SASEGT. The CDR3 totals 13 residues. CDR3 region: CASNGGRGTEAFF. In DNA form, the CDR3 reads TGTGCCAGCAACGGGGGGCGCGGCACTGAAGCTTTCTTT.

The chain employs TRBV5-1 and TRBJ2-1, with 9 bases matching TRBD1. Per germline, CDR1 SGHRS and CDR2 YFSETQ. This CDR3 region has 16 residues. V lost 4 bases and J lost 8; bases outside the gene matches: 13. The CDR3 here is CASSAQTGGAGDEQFF. CDR3 sequence (DNA): TGCGCCAGCAGCGCCCAAACAGGGGGCGCGGGTGATGAGCAGTTCTTC.

V and J are TRBV5-1 and TRBJ1-4; a weak D match, TRBD1 (6 bases). The CDR3 runs 16 residues. CDR1 is SGHRS, CDR2 YFSETQ, per germline. Trimming cost V 2 bases and J 5 bases, with 16 bases left between them. CDR3 residues: CASSFSGAGENEKLFF. CDR3 sequence (DNA): TGCGCCAGCAGCTTCTCAGGGGCAGGGGAGAATGAAAAACTGTTTTTT.

The DNA of the CDR3 is TGCAGCGTTGAGGGAGGGGGAGGATCCTACGAGCAGTACTTC. Amino acid sequence: CSVEGGGGSYEQYF. This rearrangement joins TRBV29-1 to TRBJ2-7, with D perhaps matching TRBD2 (7 bases). This CDR3 region has 14 residues. The germline CDR1 and CDR2 sequences are SQVTM and ANQGSEA. V lost 3 bases and J lost 1, with 13 bases in between.

V is TRBV29-1 and J is TRBJ2-6; no definite D call. CDR1 and CDR2 from the germline V gene are SQVTM and ANQGSEA. The CDR3 extends over 16 amino acids. Between the trimmed V and J ends, which lost 4 bases and 0 bases, there was a span of 13 bases. The CDR3 loop reads CSVGSVDFSGANVLTF. The CDR3 bases are TGCAGCGTTGGATCAGTCGATTTCTCTGGGGCCAACGTCCTGACTTTC.